This T cell receptor (beta chain) was captured by sequencing in a study of blood T cells in healthy people across ages (dated by TCRdb to between 2014 and 2017). For context, the study as a whole: Template switching captured roughly one uniquely barcoded TCR beta cDNA molecule per two T cells in model experiments. Age-related changes in TCR beta repertoire diversity were measured in the study by deep sequencing normalized with unique cDNA molecular identifiers. To avoid experimental bias, donors of different ages were distributed randomly across sequencing lanes. The donors were split into four age groups: young (average 16 years), middle-aged (39), aged (more than 60) and long-lived (82). Using the same blood draw, the study looked at two additional independent replicas of 1 million unique cDNA reads for two donors, one aged 18 to 30 and the other aged 80 or older.

As encoded in the germline V gene (reference sequence), CDR1 is DFQATT while CDR2 is SNEGSKA. The CDR3, from cysteine to phenylalanine, totals 18 residues. The sequence is cut down to CDR3 DNA, 54 bases in frame from base 1. V is cut back by 5 bases and J by 3 bases, with 18 bases in the junction unmatched. The library was prepared using 5' RACE. Data came from an Illumina HiSeq 2500. The second PCR ran for about 6 to 11 cycles and used a J-beta primer mix along with a sample-barcoded 5' primer. Each TCR beta cDNA molecule received a unique molecular identifier from a template-switch 5' adaptor carrying 12 random nucleotides. Each sample yielded at least 2.5 million CDR3-containing paired-end reads. All of the RNA was converted into first-strand cDNA using the Mint cDNA synthesis kit, with a TRBC-specific oligonucleotide serving as the primer. All cDNA was treated with uracil-DNA glycosylase and then went through a first 18-cycle PCR with the universal primers M1SS and BC2_uni_R. On the study's bioinformatics: Normalization of each sample was performed by random selection of 1 million high-quality reads, each carrying a distinct molecular identifier. Instead of being binned into consensus sequences, reads that shared molecular identifiers were thrown out. MiTCR, set to a Q25 quality threshold and the strictest error-elimination algorithm, was used for CDR3 identification, clonotype clustering and error correction. A nonparametric unseen species model using Euler transformation provided a lower-bound estimate of total TCR beta diversity. Through fastp at Q25 and MiXCR, TCRdb rebuilt clones from the public reads, retaining in-frame beta chains. Each CDR3 protein gets just one entry, which takes the most common genes and DNA from the rows behind it. The V and J calls and clone size are TCRdb's, not the authors'. A total of nearly 800,000 distinct CDR3 sequences appear in this sample, more than 50% of them only once. Around a quarter of the sample is held by the ten biggest clonotypes.

Remarks on this clonotype: Which antigen it targets is not known. No clone much larger than this one lies a single base away; base qualities are absent.

The roughly 39 donors, aged about 6 to 100 years, were systemically healthy Caucasian individuals from Russia. Each donor gave around 9.9 milliliters of peripheral blood, collected into EDTA-treated Vacutainer tubes. Ficoll-Paque density-gradient centrifugation was used to isolate PBMCs, with at least 7 million per sample. Total RNA was extracted from PBMCs with Trizol reagent, with at least 6 micrograms obtained per sample. The percentages of naive CD45RAhigh/CD27high T cells were determined by flow cytometry on a PBMC aliquot from every donor. The study at large found these results: Total diversity estimates from one million sequenced T cells were considered lower bounds and underestimates. Conclusive comparison of naive and antigen-experienced compartments was prevented by the profiling of bulk unsorted PBMCs. As age increased, observed TCR beta diversity per million T cells dropped in a roughly linear way, and a significant reduction was already evident by age around 41. Observed TCR beta diversity correlated strongly with the percentage of naive T cells measured by flow cytometry. Compared with the aged group, the long-lived group had more naive CD4+ T cells, fewer expanded clones and increased TCR diversity, suggesting age selection. Donor CMV infection status was unknown, potentially confounding age-related changes in expanded clonotypes.

The TCR sequence derives from a man aged 40-55 years in good health. Source material: blood. Recombination joined TRBV20-1 with TRBJ2-3; TRBD2 aligns with 9 central bases. This receptor carries the CDR3 CSAPGTGTSSSGTDTQYF. The DNA sequence is given as TGCAGTGCTCCCGGAACCGGGACTAGCTCATCAGGGACAGATACGCAGTATTTT.